Each of the 9 T cell receptor beta chains below was sequenced from the same sample in a study of blood T cell repertoires in COVID-19. The assay was immunoSEQ multiplex PCR, and TCRdb's table has in-frame clones only and misses some. The repertoire holds hundreds of thousands of clones, with about 90% as singletons. Sample: PBMCs or T cells enriched from blood (not recorded which). These TCRs come from a woman aged 30 to 39 who had recovered from COVID-19.

The rearrangement uses TRBV5-1 and TRBJ1-3; no definite D call. The CDR3 is made up of 16 amino acids. Trimming took 0 bases from V and 0 from J, leaving 10 bases between them. Germline V gene data show CDR1 as SGHRS and CDR2 as YFSETQ. DNA for the CDR3: TGCGCCAGCAGCTTGGACCTCGGGTTCTCTGGAAACACCATATATTTT. Its translation: CASSLDLGFSGNTIYF.

This chain links TRBV5-1 with TRBJ2-3, with 8 bases matching TRBD2. This CDR3 has 15 residues. Germline loops: CDR1 SGHRS, CDR2 YFSETQ. Losses at the gene ends were 0 bases for V and 8 bases for J; bases not matched to a gene: 8. The DNA for the CDR3 is TGCGCCAGCAGCTTGGAGGAGGGACTAGGGGGTACGCAGTATTTT. Protein sequence: CASSLEEGLGGTQYF.

This chain joins TRBV19 and TRBJ2-7; 8 nucleotides line up with TRBD2. CDR1 LNHDA and CDR2 SQIVND come from the germline V gene (reference sequence). CDR3 length equals 15 residues. Germline trimming cut 2 bases from V and 4 bases from J; bases unmatched to any gene: 7. The CDR3 protein is CASSIRGGLIYEQYF. The CDR3 nucleotides are TGTGCCAGTAGTATACGGGGGGGCCTGATTTACGAGCAGTACTTC.

The genes are TRBV7-6 and TRBJ2-1; D is perhaps TRBD2 (5 bases). The CDR3 covers 14 residues. Germline CDR1 is SGHVS and CDR2 is FNYEAQ. V lost 1 base and J 4 bases, leaving 8 bases between the germline ends. The CDR3 region has the DNA TGTGCCAGCAGCTTAGTTCCGGGGTACAATGAGCAGTTCTTC. Translated, it gives CASSLVPGYNEQFF.

V is TRBV18 and J is TRBJ2-7, with 8 bases matching TRBD1. J lost 7 bases, V lost 3 bases, and 8 bases had no gene match. The CDR3 covers 14 residues. Germline V gene sequence: CDR1 KGHSH, CDR2 LQKENI. CDR3 amino acids: CASSPGQVVGEQYF. The CDR3 DNA reads TGTGCCAGCTCACCGGGACAGGTCGTAGGGGAGCAGTACTTC.

The chain carries TRBV27 and TRBJ1-2; 8 nucleotides align to TRBD1. Trimming took 5 bases from V and 3 from J; bases not matched to a gene: 17. CDR1 and CDR2 (germline): MNHEY, SMNVEV (reference sequence). This CDR3 contains 18 residues. In DNA form, the CDR3 reads TGTGCCAGCAGTCCAACCCAAACCCCAATGACAGGGGACTATGGCTACACCTTC. As protein: CASSPTQTPMTGDYGYTF.

CDR3 sequence (DNA): TGTGCCAGCGCCGCGGGAAACACCATATATTTT. Its protein is CASAAGNTIYF. V and J are TRBV25-1 and TRBJ1-3; D ambiguous. This CDR3 region has 11 residues. CDR1 is MGHDK, CDR2 SYGVNS, per germline. Trimming pared 8 bases from V and 4 bases from J, leaving 6 bases between.

The V and J genes are TRBV29-1 and TRBJ1-6, with TRBD1 matching 9 bases. V shed 4 bases, J shed 8 bases, and the junction held 6 bases outside the gene matches. This CDR3 spans 14 amino acids. Germline assignment: CDR1 SQVTM and CDR2 ANQGSEA. The CDR3 spells CSVGDRAGDSPLHF. The CDR3 coding sequence is TGCAGCGTTGGGGACAGGGCAGGAGATTCACCCCTCCACTTT.

The rearrangement uses TRBV18 and TRBJ1-5; no definite D call. Trimming removed 1 base from V and 5 bases from J, with 6 bases in between. Looked up from germline, CDR1 is KGHSH and CDR2 is LQKENI. The CDR3 length is 13 residues. The CDR3 region has the DNA TGTGCCAGCTCACCACTCATAGATCAGCCCCAGCATTTT. Its protein product is CASSPLIDQPQHF.